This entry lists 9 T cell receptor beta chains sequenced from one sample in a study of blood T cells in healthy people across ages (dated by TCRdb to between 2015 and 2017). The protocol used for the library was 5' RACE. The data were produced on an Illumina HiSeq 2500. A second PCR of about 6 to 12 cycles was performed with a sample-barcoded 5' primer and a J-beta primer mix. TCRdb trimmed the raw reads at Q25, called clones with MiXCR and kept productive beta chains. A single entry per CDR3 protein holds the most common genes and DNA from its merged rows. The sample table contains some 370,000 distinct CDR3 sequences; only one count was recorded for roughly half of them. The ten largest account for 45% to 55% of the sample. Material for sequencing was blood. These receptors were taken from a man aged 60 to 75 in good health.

CDR3 DNA: TGTGCCAGCAGCTTGGCCCCGGCGACCCAGTACTTC. Translation: CASSLAPATQYF. The chain joins TRBV5-6 to TRBJ2-7; D is undetermined. Matching the DNA end better, TRBJ2-5 makes the J call doubtful. The CDR3 has 12 amino acids. Germline assignment: CDR1 SGHDT and CDR2 YYEEEE.

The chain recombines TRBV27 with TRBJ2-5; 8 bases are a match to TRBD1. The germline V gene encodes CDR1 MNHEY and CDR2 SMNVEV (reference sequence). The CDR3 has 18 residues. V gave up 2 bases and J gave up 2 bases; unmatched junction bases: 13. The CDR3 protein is CASSLLQGGQGLQETQYF. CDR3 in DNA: TGTGCCAGCAGTTTACTACAGGGGGGTCAGGGATTACAAGAGACCCAGTACTTC.

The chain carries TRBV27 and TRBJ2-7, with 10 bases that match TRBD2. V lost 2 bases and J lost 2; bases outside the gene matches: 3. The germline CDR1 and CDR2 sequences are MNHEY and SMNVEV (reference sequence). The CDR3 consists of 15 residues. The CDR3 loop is CASSLASGSTYEQYF. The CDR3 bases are TGTGCCAGCAGTTTAGCTAGCGGGAGTACCTACGAGCAGTACTTC.

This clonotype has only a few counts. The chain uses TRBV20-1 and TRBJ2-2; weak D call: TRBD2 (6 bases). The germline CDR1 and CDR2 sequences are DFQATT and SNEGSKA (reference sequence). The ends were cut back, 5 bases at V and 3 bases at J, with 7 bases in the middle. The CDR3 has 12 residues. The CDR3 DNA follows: TGCAGTGCTCCGGGGGACACCGGGGAGCTGTTTTTT. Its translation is CSAPGDTGELFF.

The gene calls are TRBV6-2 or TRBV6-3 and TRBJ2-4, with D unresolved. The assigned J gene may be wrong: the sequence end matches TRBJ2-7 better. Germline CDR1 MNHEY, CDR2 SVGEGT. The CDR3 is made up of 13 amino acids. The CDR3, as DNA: TGTGCCAGCAGTTACCTATCTCCCCGCGAGCAGTACTTC. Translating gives CASSYLSPREQYF.

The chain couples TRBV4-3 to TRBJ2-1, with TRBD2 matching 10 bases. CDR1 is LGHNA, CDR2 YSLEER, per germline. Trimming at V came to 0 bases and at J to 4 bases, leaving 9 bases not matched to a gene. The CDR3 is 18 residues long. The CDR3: CASSQDGRKGLAYNEQFF. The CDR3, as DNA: TGCGCCAGCAGCCAAGATGGGAGGAAGGGACTAGCGTACAATGAGCAGTTCTTC.

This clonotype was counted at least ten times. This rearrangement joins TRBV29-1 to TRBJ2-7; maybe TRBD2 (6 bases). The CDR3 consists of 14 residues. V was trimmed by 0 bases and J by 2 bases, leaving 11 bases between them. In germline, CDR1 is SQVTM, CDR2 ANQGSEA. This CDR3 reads CSVEEGDFPYEQYF. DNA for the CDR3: TGCAGCGTTGAAGAAGGGGACTTTCCCTACGAGCAGTACTTC.

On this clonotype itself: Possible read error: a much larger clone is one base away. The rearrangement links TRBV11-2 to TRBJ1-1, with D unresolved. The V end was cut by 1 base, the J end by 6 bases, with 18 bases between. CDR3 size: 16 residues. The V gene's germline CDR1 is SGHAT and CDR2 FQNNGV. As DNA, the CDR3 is TGTGCCAGCAGCTTAGGGGCCGGTATTAGAGGGCCTGAAGCTTTCTTT. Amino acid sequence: CASSLGAGIRGPEAFF. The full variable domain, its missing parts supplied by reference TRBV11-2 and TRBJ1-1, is EAGVAQSPRYKIIEKRQSVAFWCNPISGHATLYWYQQILGQGPKLLIQFQNNGVVDDSQLPKDRFSAERLKGVDSTLKIQPAKLEDSAVYLCASSLGAGIRGPEAFFGQGTRLTVV.

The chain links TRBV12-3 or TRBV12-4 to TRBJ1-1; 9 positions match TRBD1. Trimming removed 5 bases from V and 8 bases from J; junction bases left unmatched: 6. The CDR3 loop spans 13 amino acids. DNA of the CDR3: TGTGCCAGCAGTCCGTCCGGGACAGGGGAAGCTTTCTTT. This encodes CASSPSGTGEAFF.